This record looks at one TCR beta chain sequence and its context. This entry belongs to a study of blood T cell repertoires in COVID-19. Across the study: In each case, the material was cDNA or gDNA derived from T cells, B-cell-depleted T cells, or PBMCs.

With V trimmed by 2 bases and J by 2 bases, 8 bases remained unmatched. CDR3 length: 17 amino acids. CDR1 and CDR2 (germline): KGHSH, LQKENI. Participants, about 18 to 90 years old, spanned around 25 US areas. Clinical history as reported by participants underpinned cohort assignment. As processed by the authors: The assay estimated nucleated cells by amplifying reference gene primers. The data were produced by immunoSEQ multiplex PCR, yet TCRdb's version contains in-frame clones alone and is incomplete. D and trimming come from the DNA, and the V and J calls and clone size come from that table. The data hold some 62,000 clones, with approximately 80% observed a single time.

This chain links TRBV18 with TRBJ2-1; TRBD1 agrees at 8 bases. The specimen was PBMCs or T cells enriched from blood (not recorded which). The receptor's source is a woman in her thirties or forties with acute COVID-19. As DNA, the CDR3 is TGTGCCAGCTCACCAGATCAGGGGGCCCAAACCTACAATGAGCAGTTCTTC. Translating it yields CASSPDQGAQTYNEQFF. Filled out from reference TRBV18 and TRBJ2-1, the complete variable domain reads NAGVMQNPRHLVRRRGQEARLRCSPMKGHSHVYWYRQLPEEGLKFMVYLQKENIIDESGMPKERFSAEFPKEGPSILRIQQVVRGDSAAYFCASSPDQGAQTYNEQFFGPGTRLTVL.